What follows describes a single TCR beta chain. This sample's time point: pretreatment peripheral blood. The record originates from a study of PD-L1 blockade in urothelial cancer. The CDR3 covers 13 residues. Trimming left V 0 bases short and J 4 bases short, with 4 bases between. Germline CDR1 is WSHSY and CDR2 is SAAADI. The protocol was immunoSEQ multiplex PCR, while the TCRdb copy is restricted to in-frame clones and leaves out a portion. The repertoire holds tens of thousands of clones, around 87% seen once, with 1.5% to 2% in the top ten. Sample: PBMCs, taken around atezolizumab (anti-PD-L1) treatment. V gene TRBV10-2 combines with J gene TRBJ1-5; D unclear. The sequence was collected from a man between 60 and 75 years old with urothelial cancer. Here the CDR3 reads CASSESANQPQHF. DNA of the CDR3: TGCGCCAGCAGTGAGTCGGCAAATCAGCCCCAGCATTTT.